The clone carrying this TCR beta chain was seen a handful of times. Its specificity is not known. Produced via immunoSEQ multiplex PCR; TCRdb's table is partial and in-frame only. Among about 180,000 clones, over 85% were seen once, and the ten largest hold approximately 2.5%. This sample is part of a study of T cell responses to AZD1222 COVID-19 vaccine. Study conclusions and caveats: With dominance at 160-218 and 743-854, vaccine-associated CD4 TCRs spanned spike. Following two doses of AZD1222, Spike-specific TCR breadth and depth rose.

The receptor's source is an adult in good health. Sequences were derived from peripheral blood, sampled on day 0 of AZD1222 vaccination.

The CDR3 is CSVEVLTPRNEQFF. DNA of the CDR3: TGCAGCGTTGAAGTACTGACTCCGAGGAATGAGCAGTTCTTC. This chain links TRBV29-1 with TRBJ2-1; D uncertain. Germline CDR1 and CDR2: SQVTM and ANQGSEA. The germline V and J ends were trimmed by 1 base and 7 bases, with 14 bases remaining between them. This CDR3 region has 14 residues.